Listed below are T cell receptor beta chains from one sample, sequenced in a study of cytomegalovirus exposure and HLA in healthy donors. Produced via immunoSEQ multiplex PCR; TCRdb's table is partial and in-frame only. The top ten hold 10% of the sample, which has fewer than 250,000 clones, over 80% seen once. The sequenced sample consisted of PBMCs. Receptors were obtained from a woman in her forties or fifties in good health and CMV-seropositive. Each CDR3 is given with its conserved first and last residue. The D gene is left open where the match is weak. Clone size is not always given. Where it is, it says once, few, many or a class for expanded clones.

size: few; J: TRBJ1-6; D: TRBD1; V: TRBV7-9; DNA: TGTGCCAGCAGCCCGACAGGGGGATTAAATTCACCCCTCCACTTT; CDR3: CASSPTGGLNSPLHF
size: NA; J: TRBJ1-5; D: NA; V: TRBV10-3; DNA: TGTGCCATCAGTGGCGGGAATAGCAATCAGCCCCAGCATTTT; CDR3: CAISGGNSNQPQHF
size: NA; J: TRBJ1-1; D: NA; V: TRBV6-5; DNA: TGTGCCAGCGGGCGGGAGAACACTGAAGCTTTCTTT; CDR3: CASGRENTEAFF
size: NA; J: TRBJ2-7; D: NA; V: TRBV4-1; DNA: TGCGCCAGCAGCTTCCCGGGGAACGAGCAGTACTTC; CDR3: CASSFPGNEQYF
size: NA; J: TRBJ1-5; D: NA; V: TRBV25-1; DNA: TGTGCCAGCAGTGAGGACAGAAATAGCAATCAGCCCCAGCATTTT; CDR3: CASSEDRNSNQPQHF
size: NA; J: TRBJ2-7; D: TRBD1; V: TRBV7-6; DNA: TGTGCCAGCAGCTCCGAATCTTACCGGGACAGCGAGAGCTCCTACGAGCAGTACTTC; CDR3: CASSSESYRDSESSYEQYF
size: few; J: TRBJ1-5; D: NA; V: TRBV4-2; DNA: TGTGCCAGCAGCCAAACAGTGGCTAGCAATCAGCCCCAGCATTTT; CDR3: CASSQTVASNQPQHF
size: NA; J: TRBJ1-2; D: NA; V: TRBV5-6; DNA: TGTGCCAGCAGCCCAACAGGGTATGGCTACACCTTC; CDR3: CASSPTGYGYTF
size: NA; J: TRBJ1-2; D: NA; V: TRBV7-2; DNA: TGTGCCAGCAGCCCGGTCGTTAGCTATGGCTACACCTTC; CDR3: CASSPVVSYGYTF
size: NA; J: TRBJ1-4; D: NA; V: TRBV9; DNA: TGTGCCAGCAGCGTAGGGCTTGTGGAAAAACTGTTTTTT; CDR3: CASSVGLVEKLFF
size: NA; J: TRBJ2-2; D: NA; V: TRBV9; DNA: TGTGCCAGCAGCGTAGTAGGGGGATTGAACACCGGGGAGCTGTTTTTT; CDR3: CASSVVGGLNTGELFF
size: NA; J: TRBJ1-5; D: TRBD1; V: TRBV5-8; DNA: TGTGCCAGCAGCCAATGGGGGACAGGGGCCCAGCCCCAGCATTTT; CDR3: CASSQWGTGAQPQHF
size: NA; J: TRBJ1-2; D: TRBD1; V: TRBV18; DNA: TGTGCCAGCTCACCCAACGATCAGGGGGCGCGTGGCTACACCTTC; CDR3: CASSPNDQGARGYTF
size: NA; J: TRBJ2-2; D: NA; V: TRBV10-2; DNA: TGCGCCAGCAGTGAGGTTCGGAGCCGATTTATGTACACCGGGGAGCTGTTTTTT; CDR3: CASSEVRSRFMYTGELFF
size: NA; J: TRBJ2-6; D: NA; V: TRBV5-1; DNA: TGCGCCAGCAGCCCAAGGGGTCAATTCTCTGGGGCCAACGTCCTGACTTTC; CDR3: CASSPRGQFSGANVLTF
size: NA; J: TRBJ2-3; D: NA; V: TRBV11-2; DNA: TGTGCCAGCAGGGAGGGGTTCAGGCAGTATTTT; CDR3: CASREGFRQYF
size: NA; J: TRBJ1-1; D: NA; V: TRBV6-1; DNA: TGTGCCAGCAGCTCCCAGGCCAACACTGAAGCTTTCTTT; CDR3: CASSSQANTEAFF
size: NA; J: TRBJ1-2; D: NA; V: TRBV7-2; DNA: TGTGCCAGCAGCTTAGCGGGGTGGCGGGATGGCTACACCTTC; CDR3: CASSLAGWRDGYTF
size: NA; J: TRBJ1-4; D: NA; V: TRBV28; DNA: TGTGCCAGCAGTTTGTACAGGAATGAAAAACTGTTTTTT; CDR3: CASSLYRNEKLFF
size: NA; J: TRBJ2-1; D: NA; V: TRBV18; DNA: TGTGCCAGCTCACCTGCTTCGGGTTCGGATGAGCAGTTCTTC; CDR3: CASSPASGSDEQFF
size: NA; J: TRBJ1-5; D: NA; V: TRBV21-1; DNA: TGTGCCAGCAGCAAAGTAAACCCTACCTCCGTCTATCAGCCCCAGCATTTT; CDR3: CASSKVNPTSVYQPQHF
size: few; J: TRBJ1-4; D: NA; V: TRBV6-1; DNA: TGTGCCAGCAGTGAAGATTGGAGGGGACTCCCAAATGAAAAACTGTTTTTT; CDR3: CASSEDWRGLPNEKLFF
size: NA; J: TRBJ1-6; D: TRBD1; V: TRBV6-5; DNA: TGTGCCAGCAGTTACGGCGACAGGGGAGACTCACCCCTCCACTTT; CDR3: CASSYGDRGDSPLHF
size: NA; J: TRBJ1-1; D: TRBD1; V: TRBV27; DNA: TGTGCCAGCAGCAATACTCGACAGGGTGAAGCTTTCTTT; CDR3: CASSNTRQGEAFF